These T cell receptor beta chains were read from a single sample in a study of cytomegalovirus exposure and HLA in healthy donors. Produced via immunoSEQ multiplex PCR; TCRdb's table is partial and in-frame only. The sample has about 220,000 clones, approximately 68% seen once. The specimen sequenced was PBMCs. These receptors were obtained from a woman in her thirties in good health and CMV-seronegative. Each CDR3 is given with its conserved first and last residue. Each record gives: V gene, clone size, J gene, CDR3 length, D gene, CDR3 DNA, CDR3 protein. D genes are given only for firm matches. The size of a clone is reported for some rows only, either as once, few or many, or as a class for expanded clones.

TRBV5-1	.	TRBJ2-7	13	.	TGCGCCAGCAGCTTGGTCACAACCTACGAGCAGTACTTC	CASSLVTTYEQYF
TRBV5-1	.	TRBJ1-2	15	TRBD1	TGCGCCAGCAGCTCTGGACAGGGGATGGGCTATGGCTACACCTTC	CASSSGQGMGYGYTF
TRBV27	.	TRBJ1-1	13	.	TGTGCCAGCAGTATAACCGGGAAAACTGAAGCTTTCTTT	CASSITGKTEAFF
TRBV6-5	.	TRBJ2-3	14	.	TGTGCCGCCCGTCGAGGGAGCGTGACAGATACGCAGTATTTT	CAARRGSVTDTQYF
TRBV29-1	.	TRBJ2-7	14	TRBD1	TGCAGCGTTGAAACGGGACAGGGTATCAGCGAGCAGTACTTC	CSVETGQGISEQYF
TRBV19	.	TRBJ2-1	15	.	TGTGCCAGTAGTCTGACCGCTAGCTCCTACAATGAGCAGTTCTTC	CASSLTASSYNEQFF
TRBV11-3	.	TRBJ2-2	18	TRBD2	TGTGCCAGCAGCTTAGAGGGTTACGGGACTAAGGGCACCGGGGAGCTGTTTTTT	CASSLEGYGTKGTGELFF
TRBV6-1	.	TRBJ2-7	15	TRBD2	TGTGCCAGCAGTGAAGGGAGGGGAGGGATCTACGAGCAGTACTTC	CASSEGRGGIYEQYF
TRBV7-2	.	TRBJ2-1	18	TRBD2	TGTGCCAGCAGCTTAGAACTCCTAGCGGGAGGATCGGGCGATGAGCAGTTCTTC	CASSLELLAGGSGDEQFF
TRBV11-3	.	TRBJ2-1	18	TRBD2	TGTGCCAGCAGTACCCAATCCGGGACTAGCGGGAGGGGAAATGAGCAGTTCTTC	CASSTQSGTSGRGNEQFF
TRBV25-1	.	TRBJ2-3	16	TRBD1	TGTGCCAGCAAGTTGGGACAGGGATTTGGCACAGATACGCAGTATTTT	CASKLGQGFGTDTQYF
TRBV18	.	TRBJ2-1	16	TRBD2	TGTGCCAGCTCACCAATTGCGGCGGGAGATCACAATGAGCAGTTCTTC	CASSPIAAGDHNEQFF
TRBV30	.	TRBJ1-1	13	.	TGTGCCTGGAGTGTATCCGGTTTTGCTGAAGCTTTCTTT	CAWSVSGFAEAFF
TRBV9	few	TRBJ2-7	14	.	TGTGCCAGCAGCGTAGCCAGGGTCTCCTACGAGCAGTACTTC	CASSVARVSYEQYF
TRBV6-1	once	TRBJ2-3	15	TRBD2	TGTGCCAGCAGTGTAGCGGGGGGGCCCACAGATACGCAGTATTTT	CASSVAGGPTDTQYF
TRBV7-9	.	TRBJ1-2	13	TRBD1	TGTGCCAGCAGCTTAGACAGGGGGCCCGGCTACACCTTC	CASSLDRGPGYTF
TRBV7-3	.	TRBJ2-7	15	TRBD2	TGTGCCAGCAGCTTACTAGCGGGAGGGCCCTACGAGCAGTACTTC	CASSLLAGGPYEQYF
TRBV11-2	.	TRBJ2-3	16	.	TGTGCCAGCAGCCCGAGGCCAGGGGTTTTGGCAGGTACGCAGTATTTT	CASSPRPGVLAGTQYF
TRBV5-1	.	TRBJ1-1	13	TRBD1	TGCGCCAGCAGCTCCGACAGGGCTACTGAAGCTTTCTTT	CASSSDRATEAFF
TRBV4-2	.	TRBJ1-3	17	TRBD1	TGTGCCAGCAGCCAAGTTAAACCAGGGGGCGAAGGCAACACCATATATTTT	CASSQVKPGGEGNTIYF
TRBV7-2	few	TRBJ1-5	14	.	TGTGCCAGCAGCTTGGACACGGGGAGGGGGCCCCAGCATTTT	CASSLDTGRGPQHF
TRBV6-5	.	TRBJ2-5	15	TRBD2	TGTGCCAGCAGTTACATAGCGGGGACCGGGGAGACCCAGTACTTC	CASSYIAGTGETQYF
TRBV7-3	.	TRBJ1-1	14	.	TGTGCCAGCAGCCCGGGGGTTCTGAACACTGAAGCTTTCTTT	CASSPGVLNTEAFF
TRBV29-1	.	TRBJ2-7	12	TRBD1	TGCAGCTTTTCCCGGACAGGGGGCGAGCAGTACTTC	CSFSRTGGEQYF
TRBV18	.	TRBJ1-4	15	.	TGTGCCAGCTCACGATCGGGGGTACTTTCTGAAAAACTGTTTTTT	CASSRSGVLSEKLFF
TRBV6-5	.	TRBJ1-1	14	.	TGTGCCAGCAGTAACAGGGTAGGGAACACTGAAGCTTTCTTT	CASSNRVGNTEAFF
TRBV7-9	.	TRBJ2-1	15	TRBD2	TGTGCCAGCAGCCCGCCAGCGGGAGTTCTAAATGAGCAGTTCTTC	CASSPPAGVLNEQFF
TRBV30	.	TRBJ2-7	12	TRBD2	TGTGCCTGGGCGGGAGGGGGCAACGAGCAGTACTTC	CAWAGGGNEQYF
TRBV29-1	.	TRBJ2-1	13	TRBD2	TGCAGCGTTGACGCGGGGGGGCCGTTTGAGCAGTTCTTC	CSVDAGGPFEQFF
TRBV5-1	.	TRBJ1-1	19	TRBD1	TGCGCCAGCAGCTTCGATGGGGCATGGACAGGTCCCTTGAACACTGAAGCTTTCTTT	CASSFDGAWTGPLNTEAFF
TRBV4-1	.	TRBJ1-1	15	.	TGCGCCAGCAGCCAAGCGCGGGGGTTTAACACTGAAGCTTTCTTT	CASSQARGFNTEAFF
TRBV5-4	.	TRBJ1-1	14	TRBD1	TGTGCCAGCGGAAACCAGGGGGATAACACTGAAGCTTTCTTT	CASGNQGDNTEAFF